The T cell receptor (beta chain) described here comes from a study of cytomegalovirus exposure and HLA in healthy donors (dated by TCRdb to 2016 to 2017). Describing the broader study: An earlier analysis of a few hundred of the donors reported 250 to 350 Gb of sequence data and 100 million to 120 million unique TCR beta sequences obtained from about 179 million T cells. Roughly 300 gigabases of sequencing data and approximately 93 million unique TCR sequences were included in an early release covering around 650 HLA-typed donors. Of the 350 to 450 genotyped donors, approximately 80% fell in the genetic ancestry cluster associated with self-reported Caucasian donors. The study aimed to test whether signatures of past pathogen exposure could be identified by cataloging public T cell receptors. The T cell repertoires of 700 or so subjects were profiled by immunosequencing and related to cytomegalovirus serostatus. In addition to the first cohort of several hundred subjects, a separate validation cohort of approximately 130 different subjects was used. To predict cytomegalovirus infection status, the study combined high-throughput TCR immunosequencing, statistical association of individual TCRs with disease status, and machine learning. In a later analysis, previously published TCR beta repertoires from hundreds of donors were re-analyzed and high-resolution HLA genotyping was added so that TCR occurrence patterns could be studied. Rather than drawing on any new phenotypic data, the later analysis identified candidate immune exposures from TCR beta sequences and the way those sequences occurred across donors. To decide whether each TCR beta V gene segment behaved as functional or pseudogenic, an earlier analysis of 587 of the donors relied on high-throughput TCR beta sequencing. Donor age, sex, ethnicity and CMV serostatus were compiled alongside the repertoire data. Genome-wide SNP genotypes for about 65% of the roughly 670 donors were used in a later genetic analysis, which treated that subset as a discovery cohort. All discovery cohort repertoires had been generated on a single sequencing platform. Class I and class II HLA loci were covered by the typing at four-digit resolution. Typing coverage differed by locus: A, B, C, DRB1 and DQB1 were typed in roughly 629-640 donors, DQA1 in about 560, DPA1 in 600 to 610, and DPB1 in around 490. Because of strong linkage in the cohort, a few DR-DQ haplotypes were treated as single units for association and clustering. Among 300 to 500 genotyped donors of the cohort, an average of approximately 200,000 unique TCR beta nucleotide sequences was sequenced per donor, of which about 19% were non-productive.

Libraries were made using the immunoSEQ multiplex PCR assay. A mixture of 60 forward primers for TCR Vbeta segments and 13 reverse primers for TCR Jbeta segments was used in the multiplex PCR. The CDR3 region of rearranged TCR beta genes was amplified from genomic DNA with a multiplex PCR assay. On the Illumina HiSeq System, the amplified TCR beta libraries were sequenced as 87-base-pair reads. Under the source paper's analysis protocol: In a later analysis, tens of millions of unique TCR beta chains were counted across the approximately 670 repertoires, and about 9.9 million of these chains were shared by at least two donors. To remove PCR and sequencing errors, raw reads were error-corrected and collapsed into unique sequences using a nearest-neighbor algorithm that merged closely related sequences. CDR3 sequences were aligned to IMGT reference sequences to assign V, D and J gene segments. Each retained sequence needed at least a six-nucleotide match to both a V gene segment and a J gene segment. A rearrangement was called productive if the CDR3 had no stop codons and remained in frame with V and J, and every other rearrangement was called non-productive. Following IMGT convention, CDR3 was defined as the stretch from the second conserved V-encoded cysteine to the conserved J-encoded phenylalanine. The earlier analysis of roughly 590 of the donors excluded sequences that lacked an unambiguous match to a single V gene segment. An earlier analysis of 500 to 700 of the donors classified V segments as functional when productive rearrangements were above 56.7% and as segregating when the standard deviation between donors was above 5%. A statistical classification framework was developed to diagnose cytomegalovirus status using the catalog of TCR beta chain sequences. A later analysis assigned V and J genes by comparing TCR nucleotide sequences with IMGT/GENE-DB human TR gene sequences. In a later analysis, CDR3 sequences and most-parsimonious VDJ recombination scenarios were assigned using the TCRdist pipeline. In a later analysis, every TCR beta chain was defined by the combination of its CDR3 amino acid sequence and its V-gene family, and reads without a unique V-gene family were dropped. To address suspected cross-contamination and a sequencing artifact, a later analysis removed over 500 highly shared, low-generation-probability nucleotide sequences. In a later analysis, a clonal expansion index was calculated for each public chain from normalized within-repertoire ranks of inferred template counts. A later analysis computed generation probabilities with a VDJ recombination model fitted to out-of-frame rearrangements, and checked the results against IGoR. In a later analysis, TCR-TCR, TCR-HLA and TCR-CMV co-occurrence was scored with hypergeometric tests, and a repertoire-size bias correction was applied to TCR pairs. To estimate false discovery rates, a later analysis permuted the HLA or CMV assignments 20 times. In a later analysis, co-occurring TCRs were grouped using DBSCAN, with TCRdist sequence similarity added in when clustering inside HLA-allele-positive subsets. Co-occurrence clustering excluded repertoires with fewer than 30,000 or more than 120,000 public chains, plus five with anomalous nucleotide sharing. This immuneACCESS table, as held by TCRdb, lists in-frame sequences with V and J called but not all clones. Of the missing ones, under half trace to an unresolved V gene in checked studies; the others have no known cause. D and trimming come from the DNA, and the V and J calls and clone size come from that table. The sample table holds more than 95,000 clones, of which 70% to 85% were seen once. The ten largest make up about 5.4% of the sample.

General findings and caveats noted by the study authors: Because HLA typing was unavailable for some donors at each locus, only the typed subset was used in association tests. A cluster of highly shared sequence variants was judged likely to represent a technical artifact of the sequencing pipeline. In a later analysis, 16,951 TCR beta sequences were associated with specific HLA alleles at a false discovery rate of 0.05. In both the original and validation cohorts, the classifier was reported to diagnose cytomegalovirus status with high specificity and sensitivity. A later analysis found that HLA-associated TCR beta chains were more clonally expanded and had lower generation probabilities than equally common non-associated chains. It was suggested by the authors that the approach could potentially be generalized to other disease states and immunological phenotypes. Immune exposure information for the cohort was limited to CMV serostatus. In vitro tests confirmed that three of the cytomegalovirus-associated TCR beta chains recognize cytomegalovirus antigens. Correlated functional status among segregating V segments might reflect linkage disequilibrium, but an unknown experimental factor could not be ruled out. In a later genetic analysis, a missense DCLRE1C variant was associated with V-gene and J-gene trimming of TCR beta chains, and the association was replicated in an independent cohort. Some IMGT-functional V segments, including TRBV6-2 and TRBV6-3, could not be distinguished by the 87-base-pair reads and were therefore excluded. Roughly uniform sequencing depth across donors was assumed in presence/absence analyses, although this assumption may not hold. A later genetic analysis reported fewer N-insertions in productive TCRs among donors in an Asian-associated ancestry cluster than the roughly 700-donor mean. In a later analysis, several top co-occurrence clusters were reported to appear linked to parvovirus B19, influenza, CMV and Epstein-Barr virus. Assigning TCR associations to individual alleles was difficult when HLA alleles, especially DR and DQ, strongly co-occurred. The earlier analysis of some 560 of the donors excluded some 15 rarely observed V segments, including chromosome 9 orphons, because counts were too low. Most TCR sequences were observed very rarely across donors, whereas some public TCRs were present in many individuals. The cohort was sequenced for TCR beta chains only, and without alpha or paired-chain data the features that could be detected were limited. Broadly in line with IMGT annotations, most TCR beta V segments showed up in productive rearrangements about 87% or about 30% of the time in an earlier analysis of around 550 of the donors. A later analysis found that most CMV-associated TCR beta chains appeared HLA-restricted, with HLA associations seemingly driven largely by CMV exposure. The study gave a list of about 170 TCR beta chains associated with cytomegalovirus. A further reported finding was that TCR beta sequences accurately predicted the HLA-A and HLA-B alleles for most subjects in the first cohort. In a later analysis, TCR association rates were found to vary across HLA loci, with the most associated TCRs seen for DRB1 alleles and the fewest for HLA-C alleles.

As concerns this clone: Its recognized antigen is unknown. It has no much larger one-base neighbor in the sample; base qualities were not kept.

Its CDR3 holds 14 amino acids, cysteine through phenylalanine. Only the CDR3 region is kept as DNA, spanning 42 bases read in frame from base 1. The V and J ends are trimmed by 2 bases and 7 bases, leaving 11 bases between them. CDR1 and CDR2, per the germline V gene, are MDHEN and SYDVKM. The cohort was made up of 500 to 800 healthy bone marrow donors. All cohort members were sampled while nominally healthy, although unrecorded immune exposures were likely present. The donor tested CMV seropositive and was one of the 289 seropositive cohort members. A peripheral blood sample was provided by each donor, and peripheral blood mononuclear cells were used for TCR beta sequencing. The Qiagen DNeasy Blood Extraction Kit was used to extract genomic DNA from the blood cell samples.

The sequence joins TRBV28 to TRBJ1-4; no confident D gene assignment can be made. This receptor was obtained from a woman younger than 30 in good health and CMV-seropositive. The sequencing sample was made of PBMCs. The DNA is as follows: TGTGCCAGCAGTTTACACGGGGATCCTGAAAAACTGTTTTTT. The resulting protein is CASSLHGDPEKLFF.